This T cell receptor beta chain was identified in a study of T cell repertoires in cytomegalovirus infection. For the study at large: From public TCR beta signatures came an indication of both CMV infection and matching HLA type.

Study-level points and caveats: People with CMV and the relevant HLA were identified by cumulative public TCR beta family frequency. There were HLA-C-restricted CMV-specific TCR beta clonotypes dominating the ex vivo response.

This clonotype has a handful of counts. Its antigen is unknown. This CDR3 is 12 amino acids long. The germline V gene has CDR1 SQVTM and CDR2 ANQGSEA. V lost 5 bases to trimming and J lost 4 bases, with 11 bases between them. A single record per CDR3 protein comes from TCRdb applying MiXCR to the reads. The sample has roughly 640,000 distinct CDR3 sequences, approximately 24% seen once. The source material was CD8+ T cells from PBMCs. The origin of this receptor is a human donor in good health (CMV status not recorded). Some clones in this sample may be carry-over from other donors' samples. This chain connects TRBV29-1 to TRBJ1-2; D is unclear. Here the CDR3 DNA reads TGCAGCGTTCCTACAGTAGTCTATGGCTACACCTTC. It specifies CSVPTVVYGYTF.